The following is a T cell receptor beta chain sequence with its context. Its specificity is unknown. Investigators amplified TCR beta CDR3 regions from RNA transcripts. Amplification began with first-round RT-PCR using HTBI primers, then second-round multiplex PCR was performed. TCRdb independently ran MiXCR on the multiplex PCR reads; one entry per CDR3 protein. This sample carries around 1,000,000 distinct CDR3 sequences, around a third of them seen once, and the ten largest clones take around 10%. Physicians reached a diagnosis by relying on clinical symptoms, serum thyroxine, TRAb, thyroid ultrasound and orbital computed tomography. CDR1 and CDR2 (germline): MNHEY, SVGAGI. The CDR3 is made up of 12 amino acids. Trimming took off 3 bases at V and 6 bases at J, with 8 bases between the two ends. This sample is drawn from a study of Graves' ophthalmopathy and Graves' hyperthyroidism. General study findings and limits: The model's ophthalmopathy progression predictions had around 67% sensitivity and less than 75% specificity. Blood samples also showed most expanded thyroid clonotypes exceeding 0.001 frequency.

The chain employs TRBV6-5 and TRBJ1-1; D unresolved. The receptor was isolated from an adult man with Graves' hyperthyroidism. The sample taken for sequencing was peripheral blood or thyroid tissue (not recorded which). CDR3 sequence reads: CASSYPMPEAFF. The CDR3 region has the DNA TGTGCCAGCAGTTATCCCATGCCTGAAGCTTTCTTT.